These 8 T cell receptor beta chains were sequenced from one sample in a study of identifying expanded T cells in peripheral blood. Assay used: immunoSEQ multiplex PCR; TCRdb lists only in-frame clones, some missing. The sample consists of some 130,000 clones, about 88% of them appearing once. Sequenced input: blood. The receptors come from a person between 18 and 69 years old in good health.

This chain links TRBV15 with TRBJ1-2; possible D gene TRBD1, 5 bases. The germline V gene encodes CDR1 LNHNV and CDR2 YYDKDF (reference sequence). The CDR3 has 17 residues. V gave up 1 base and J gave up 5 bases, with 20 bases separating them. The CDR3 is CATSRGLEGVPMYGYTF. CDR3 nucleotide sequence: TGTGCCACCAGCAGAGGGTTGGAAGGGGTCCCTATGTATGGCTACACCTTC.

The rearrangement joins TRBV27 to TRBJ2-7; the match to TRBD2 covers 8 bases. This CDR3 is built from 12 residues. Germline lookup yields CDR1 MNHEY and CDR2 SMNVEV (reference sequence). Trimming removed 10 bases from V and 3 bases from J; junction bases left unmatched: 5. CDR3: CANGRGFYEQYF. Here the CDR3 DNA reads TGTGCCAACGGGAGGGGTTTCTACGAGCAGTACTTC.

The CDR3 sequence is CSALQETQYF. The CDR3 DNA is TGCAGTGCTTTACAAGAGACCCAGTACTTC. The chain carries TRBV20-1 and TRBJ2-5; D is unresolved. Germline CDR1 DFQATT, CDR2 SNEGSKA (reference sequence). V was trimmed by 5 bases and J by 2 bases, leaving 3 bases between them. The CDR3 sequence is 10 residues long.

V usage is TRBV11-1 and J usage is TRBJ2-3; no clear D. The CDR3 sequence is 14 residues long. V shed 3 bases and J shed 5 bases, with 12 bases lying between them. Germline V gives CDR1 SGHAT, CDR2 FQDESV (reference sequence). Here the CDR3 reads CASSLATYLDTQYF. DNA of the CDR3: TGTGCCAGCAGCTTGGCCACTTACCTAGATACGCAGTATTTT.

The chain couples TRBV5-1 to TRBJ1-3; D remains ambiguous. Germline values: CDR1 SGHRS, CDR2 YFSETQ. Deletions cut 2 bases from V and 0 bases from J, with 9 bases between. The CDR3 extends over 15 amino acids. CDR3 nucleotide sequence: TGCGCCAGCAGCTTAATGCCGTCCTCTGGAAACACCATATATTTT. This codes for CASSLMPSSGNTIYF.

V gene TRBV5-1 combines with J gene TRBJ2-5, with D maybe TRBD1 (5 bases). Germline CDR1 reads SGHRS; CDR2 reads YFSETQ. Trimming took off 1 base at V and 1 base at J, with 8 bases between the two ends. This CDR3 is built from 14 residues. Written as DNA, the CDR3 is TGCGCCAGCAGCTTGATGACAGCCCAAGAGACCCAGTACTTC. This gives the protein CASSLMTAQETQYF.

The rearrangement uses TRBV5-1 and TRBJ2-7; D remains ambiguous. The V gene's germline CDR1 is SGHRS and CDR2 YFSETQ. V dropped 2 bases and J dropped 1 base, with 13 bases sitting between them. The CDR3 covers 15 residues. DNA of the CDR3: TGCGCCAGCAGCTTTGGATACCTTTATTCCTACGAGCAGTACTTC. It yields the protein CASSFGYLYSYEQYF.

This chain uses TRBV5-5 with TRBJ1-5; 7 nucleotides match TRBD1. The CDR3 is 14 amino acids. With 2 bases clipped from V and 4 bases from J, the junction kept 3 bases outside the gene matches. CDR1 and CDR2 from the germline V gene are SGHKS and YYEKEE (reference sequence). In DNA, the CDR3 is TGTGCCAGCAGCTTTGACAGGGCGAATCAGCCCCAGCATTTT. It specifies CASSFDRANQPQHF.